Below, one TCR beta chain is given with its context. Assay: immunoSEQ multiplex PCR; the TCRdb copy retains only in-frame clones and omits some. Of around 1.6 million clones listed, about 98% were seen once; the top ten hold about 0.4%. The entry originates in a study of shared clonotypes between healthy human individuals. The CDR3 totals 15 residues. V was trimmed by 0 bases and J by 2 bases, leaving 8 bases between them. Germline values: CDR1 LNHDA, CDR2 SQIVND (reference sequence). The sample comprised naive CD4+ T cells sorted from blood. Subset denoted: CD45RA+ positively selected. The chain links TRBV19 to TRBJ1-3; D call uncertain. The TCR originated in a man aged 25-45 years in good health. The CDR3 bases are TGTGCCAGTAGTATAGATCACGCTACTGGAAACACCATATATTTT. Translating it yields CASSIDHATGNTIYF.